The 19 T cell receptor beta chains given below trace back to one sample, sequenced in a study of cytomegalovirus exposure and HLA in healthy donors. The PCR employed 60 Vbeta primers together with 13 Jbeta primers. The method was immunoSEQ multiplex PCR; TCRdb's version includes in-frame clones alone and lacks a portion of them. There are roughly 100,000 clones in the sample; 77% occur only once, and around a tenth lies in the top ten. Specimen: PBMCs. These receptors were taken from a male donor in good health and CMV-seropositive.

V is TRBV7-2 and J is TRBJ1-2; a weak D match, TRBD1 (5 bases). CDR1 and CDR2 from the germline V gene are SGHTA and FQGNSA. The V gene lost 2 bases and the J gene lost 2 bases, with 15 bases spanning the gap. The CDR3 is 16 residues long. In DNA, the CDR3 is TGTGCCAGCAGCTTAAGTCATGGGGCGCGGAACTATGGCTACACCTTC. This gives the protein CASSLSHGARNYGYTF.

The CDR3 DNA reads TGTGCCAGCAGCCCTCGACAGACGAACACTGAAGCTTTCTTT. Translating it yields CASSPRQTNTEAFF. The J gene is TRBJ1-1, the V gene TRBV9; possible D gene TRBD1, 5 bases. Germline CDR1 SGDLS, CDR2 YYNGEE. Trimming took 4 bases from V and 1 from J, leaving 11 bases between them. The CDR3 is 14 amino acids.

CDR3 residues: CASSLQRDRGEQFF. In DNA form, the CDR3 reads TGTGCCAGCAGCCTCCAGCGTGACAGGGGTGAGCAGTTCTTC. The rearrangement uses TRBV7-2 and TRBJ2-1; 8 bases align to TRBD1. The CDR3 totals 14 residues. Germline assignment: CDR1 SGHTA and CDR2 FQGNSA. The V segment lost 5 bases and the J segment 9 bases; nucleotides outside the gene matches: 9.

The V call is TRBV9, the J call TRBJ1-3; tentative D call: TRBD1 (5 bases). The CDR3 length is 12 residues. Trimming pared 7 bases from V and 7 bases from J, leaving 12 bases between. The V gene's germline CDR1 is SGDLS and CDR2 YYNGEE. The CDR3 DNA reads as TGTGCCAGCGGTAAGACAGAGAACACCATATATTTT. It translates to CASGKTENTIYF.

The chain recombines TRBV6-6 with TRBJ2-7; 9 bases map to TRBD2. Trimming cost V 0 bases and J 7 bases; bases outside gene matches: 4. This CDR3 region has 14 residues. In germline, CDR1 is MNHNY, CDR2 SVGAGI (reference sequence). The CDR3 spells CASSYSRGRAEQYF. CDR3 in DNA: TGTGCCAGCAGTTACTCTCGCGGGAGGGCTGAGCAGTACTTC.

The chain links TRBV7-2 to TRBJ2-2, with D possibly TRBD1 on 5 matching bases. Per germline, CDR1 SGHTA and CDR2 FQGNSA. Trimming took 5 bases from V and 3 from J, leaving 10 bases between them. The CDR3 sequence is 14 residues long. The CDR3 loop reads CASSQGAYTGELFF. CDR3 coding DNA: TGTGCCAGCAGCCAAGGGGCGTACACCGGGGAGCTGTTTTTT.

The chain recombines TRBV5-1 with TRBJ2-5; 8 positions match TRBD2. The CDR3 contains 14 residues. J gave up 7 bases and V 1 base, and 6 bases lay outside the gene matches. The germline V gene encodes CDR1 SGHRS and CDR2 YFSETQ. The CDR3 DNA sequence: TGCGCCAGCAGCTTGACTAGCGGCTCGGGGACCCAGTACTTC. Amino acids: CASSLTSGSGTQYF.

This clone was counted between two and nine times. J is TRBJ2-2 and V is TRBV11-2; 8 positions agree with TRBD1. The CDR3 runs to 15 residues. Germline trimming cut 3 bases from V and 3 bases from J; bases unmatched to any gene: 3. CDR1 and CDR2 from the germline V gene are SGHAT and FQNNGV. This chain's CDR3 is CASSFYRGDTGELFF. Here the CDR3 DNA reads TGTGCCAGCAGCTTCTACAGGGGGGACACCGGGGAGCTGTTTTTT.

This chain links TRBV6-1 with TRBJ2-5, with D perhaps TRBD2 (6 bases). The CDR3 is 13 residues long. V was trimmed by 3 bases and J by 5 bases, leaving 10 bases between them. The V gene's germline CDR1 is MNHNS and CDR2 SASEGT. The CDR3 is CASSDSGVETQYF. The CDR3 DNA reads TGTGCCAGCAGTGACTCGGGGGTGGAGACCCAGTACTTC.

This chain connects TRBV7-2 to TRBJ2-7; D possibly corresponds to TRBD1 (5 bases). Trimming stripped 1 base from V and 3 bases from J, with 16 bases between. The V gene's germline CDR1 is SGHTA and CDR2 FQGNSA. The CDR3 contains 16 residues. The CDR3 loop is CASSLGGERVHYEQYF. The CDR3 region has the DNA TGTGCCAGCAGCTTAGGGGGCGAACGGGTGCACTACGAGCAGTACTTC.

This clone has a handful of counts. The gene calls are TRBV25-1 and TRBJ1-4, with 7 positions matching TRBD1. CDR1 is MGHDK and CDR2 is SYGVNS in the germline V gene. This CDR3 spans 15 amino acids. V lost 3 bases and J lost 7; bases outside the gene matches: 8. The CDR3 is CASSDPRQGGEKLFF. The CDR3 bases are TGTGCCAGCAGTGACCCCCGACAGGGAGGTGAAAAACTGTTTTTT.

V is TRBV6-6 and J is TRBJ1-4; 9 bases are shared with TRBD1. J lost 7 bases, V lost 6 bases, and 6 bases had no gene match. Germline V gives CDR1 MNHNY, CDR2 SVGAGI (reference sequence). This CDR3 has 14 residues. This CDR3 reads CASRVQGAAEKLFF. The CDR3 DNA reads TGTGCCAGCAGGGTACAGGGGGCGGCTGAAAAACTGTTTTTT.

This sequence joins TRBV29-1 and TRBJ1-2; D call uncertain. The germline V gene encodes CDR1 SQVTM and CDR2 ANQGSEA. The CDR3 is made up of 11 amino acids. The V and J ends lost 3 bases and 7 bases respectively, with 9 bases between them. CDR3 DNA sequence: TGCAGCGTTGAGACCCGGGTTGGCTACACCTTC. Amino acids: CSVETRVGYTF.

The V and J genes are TRBV5-5 and TRBJ1-4; D unclear. The CDR3 sequence is 14 residues long. V was cut by 2 bases and J by 0 bases, with 5 bases left in between. Germline CDR1 SGHKS, CDR2 YYEKEE (reference sequence). The CDR3: CASSFRTTNEKLFF. For the CDR3, the DNA is TGTGCCAGCAGCTTCAGAACAACTAATGAAAAACTGTTTTTT.

The rearrangement uses TRBV6-6 and TRBJ2-7; D call uncertain. There are 12 residues in the CDR3. The germline CDR1 and CDR2 sequences are MNHNY and SVGAGI (reference sequence). Deletions cut 4 bases from V and 0 bases from J, with 4 bases between. CDR3 residues: CASSSSSYEQYF. The CDR3, as DNA: TGTGCCAGCAGTTCGAGCTCCTACGAGCAGTACTTC.

This clone has only one observation. This chain uses TRBV29-1 with TRBJ1-5; 7 bases fit TRBD1. Germline assignment: CDR1 SQVTM and CDR2 ANQGSEA. The CDR3 spans 13 residues. V trimming: 6 bases; J trimming: 7 bases; junction bases outside the gene matches: 9. The DNA of the CDR3 is TGCAGCGTCCTGACAGGGTATGGGCAGCCCCAGCATTTT. Translating gives CSVLTGYGQPQHF.

This clone was observed a handful of times. The chain is built from TRBV9 and TRBJ1-2; D is perhaps TRBD1 (6 bases). CDR1 is SGDLS, CDR2 YYNGEE, per germline. V shed 3 bases and J shed 6 bases, with 21 bases lying between them. The CDR3 runs to 16 residues. DNA for the CDR3: TGTGCCAGCAGCGCAAATAAGGACAGCCCAGGGGATGGCTACACCTTC. Translation: CASSANKDSPGDGYTF.

This sequence joins TRBV7-8 and TRBJ2-7; a weak D match, TRBD2 (5 bases). Trimming removed 1 base from V and 3 bases from J, with 13 bases in between. The CDR3 has 15 amino acids. Germline-derived CDR1 and CDR2 are SGHVS and FQNEAQ. CDR3 coding DNA: TGTGCCAGCAGCTTAGTTGGAGGATCCTACTACGAGCAGTACTTC. Its translation is CASSLVGGSYYEQYF.

On this clone: In the same sample, other DNA sequences code for this CDR3. The rearrangement joins TRBV28 to TRBJ2-5; TRBD1 might be the D (5 bases). From germline, CDR1 is MDHEN and CDR2 SYDVKM. V was shortened by 2 bases and J by 5 bases, with 9 bases between the two germline ends. CDR3 length: 13 amino acids. CDR3 nucleotide sequence: TGTGCCAGCAGTTTACAGGGTTCGGAGACCCAGTACTTC. It yields the protein CASSLQGSETQYF.